This T cell receptor (beta chain) is from a study of response to subunit inactivated influenza vaccine. This clonotype was detected only a few times. Its target is not known. Findings of the study overall: Only a handful of new T cells, the authors suggested, are recruited with each seasonal influenza vaccination.

Deletions cut 3 bases from V and 7 bases from J, with 12 bases between. The CDR3 loop spans 13 amino acids. The germline V gene encodes CDR1 DFQATT and CDR2 SNEGSKA (reference sequence). TCRdb reprocessed the RT-PCR reads via MiXCR and lists one record per CDR3 protein. The sample lists around 200,000 distinct CDR3 sequences; approximately 8.7% were seen once. The rearrangement links TRBV20-1 to TRBJ1-4; D might be TRBD1 (5 bases). The sequence was obtained from a man aged 45-60 years who received an inactivated influenza vaccine. Sample: non-naive T cells sorted from PBMCs, taken on the day of vaccination. CDR3: CSASRRAGEKLFF. CDR3 in DNA: TGCAGTGCTAGTCGCAGGGCTGGTGAAAAACTGTTTTTT.